The clone carrying this TCR beta chain has at least ten counts. Antigen: not known. The sample comes from a study of T cells in Graves' hyperthyroidism and ophthalmopathy. Study outcomes and limitations: In blood, most of the thyroid clonotypes expanded above 0.001 were also present. Researchers report that a 13 V-J model separated ophthalmopathy from stable hyperthyroidism.

Newly diagnosed patients aged 18 to 65 had hyperthyroidism of under 2 months' duration. TCR beta CDR3 region amplification was performed from RNA transcripts. HTBI primers drove first-round RT-PCR of the TCR CDR3. TCRdb redid the calling of the multiplex PCR reads with MiXCR, one entry per CDR3 protein. The sample lists 250,000 or so distinct CDR3 sequences, roughly 15% occurring once. The source material was blood. The source of this sequence is a woman between 45 and 60 years old with Graves' hyperthyroidism that later progressed to Graves' ophthalmopathy.

The CDR3 loop reads CSARDQVADLYNEQFF. DNA of the CDR3: TGCAGTGCTAGAGATCAAGTAGCGGACCTCTACAATGAGCAGTTCTTC. This rearrangement joins TRBV20-1 to TRBJ2-1; TRBD2 might be the D (6 bases). This CDR3 has 16 amino acids. V lost 0 bases and J 3 bases, leaving 15 bases between the germline ends. Germline lookup yields CDR1 DFQATT and CDR2 SNEGSKA (reference sequence).